This T cell receptor (beta chain) was found in a study of shared clonotypes between healthy human individuals. What CD8 memory combined were CD45RO+ cells and CCR7-negative CD45RA+ TemRA cells. The table came from immunoSEQ multiplex PCR; TCRdb's copy has only in-frame clones and leaves some out. The table records 90,000 to 120,000 clones, about 70% of them present only once. Looked up from germline, CDR1 is MNHEY and CDR2 is SMNVEV (reference sequence). The CDR3 spans 19 residues. Trimming shortened V by 5 bases and J by 1 base, and 25 bases separated the two germline ends. The TCR sequence derives from a woman aged 25-40 years in good health. The sample was memory CD8+ T cells sorted from blood. Described subset: CD45RO+ cells pooled with CCR7-negative TemRA cells. The chain joins TRBV27 to TRBJ2-3; perhaps TRBD2 as D (5 bases). CDR3 DNA: TGTGCCAGCAGTGACAAGAGATTGTTGAGGGAGTGGGGCACAGATACGCAGTATTTT. This encodes CASSDKRLLREWGTDTQYF.